The clone carrying this T cell receptor beta chain was recorded a few times. The antigen remains unidentified. This sample was taken from a study of blood T cells in healthy people across ages. General study points: Unknown donor CMV status possibly confounded expanded clonotype changes. PBMCs that were unsorted prevented a conclusive naive versus antigen-experienced comparison.

A second PCR of 7 to 11 cycles used a sample-barcoded 5' primer and a J-beta primer mix. TCRdb redid the calling of the 5' RACE reads with MiXCR, one entry per CDR3 protein. The sample yields about 640,000 distinct CDR3 sequences, around 54% seen once. Samples had at least 6 million PBMCs isolated from them. Germline V gene sequence: CDR1 SEHNR, CDR2 FQNEAQ (reference sequence). The CDR3 runs 17 residues. The V gene end was trimmed by 5 bases and the J gene end by 2 bases; junction bases not matched to a gene: 7. The source material was blood. This receptor was taken from a man in his sixties in good health. This chain uses TRBV7-9 with TRBJ2-5, with 14 bases fitting TRBD2. CDR3 in DNA: TGTGCCAGCAGCCAAGGACTAGCGGGGGGTGGTCAAGAGACCCAGTACTTC. Protein sequence: CASSQGLAGGGQETQYF.